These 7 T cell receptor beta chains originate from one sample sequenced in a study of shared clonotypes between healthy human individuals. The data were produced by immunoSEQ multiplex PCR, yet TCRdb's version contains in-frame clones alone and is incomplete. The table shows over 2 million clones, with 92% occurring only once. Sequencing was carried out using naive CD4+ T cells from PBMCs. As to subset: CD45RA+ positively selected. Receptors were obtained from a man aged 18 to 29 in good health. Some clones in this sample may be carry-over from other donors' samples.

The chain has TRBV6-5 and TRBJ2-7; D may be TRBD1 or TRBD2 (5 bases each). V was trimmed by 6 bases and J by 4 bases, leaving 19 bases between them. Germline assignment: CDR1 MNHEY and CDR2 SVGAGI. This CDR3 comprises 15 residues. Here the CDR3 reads CASRPKGWGFYEQYF. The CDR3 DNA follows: TGTGCCAGCAGGCCTAAGGGCTGGGGGTTTTACGAGCAGTACTTC.

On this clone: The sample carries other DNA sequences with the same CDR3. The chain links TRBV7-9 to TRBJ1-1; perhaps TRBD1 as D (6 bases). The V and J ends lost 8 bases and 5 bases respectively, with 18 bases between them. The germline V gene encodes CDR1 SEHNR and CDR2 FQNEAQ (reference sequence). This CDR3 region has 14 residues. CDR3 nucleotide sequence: TGTGCCAGCGGCGAAAAGGCAGGGGAGACTGAAGCTTTCTTT. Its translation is CASGEKAGETEAFF.

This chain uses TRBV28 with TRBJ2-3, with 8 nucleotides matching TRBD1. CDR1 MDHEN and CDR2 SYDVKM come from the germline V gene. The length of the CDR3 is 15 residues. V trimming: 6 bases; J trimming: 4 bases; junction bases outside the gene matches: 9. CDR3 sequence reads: CASSLRQGQSDTQYF. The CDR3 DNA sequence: TGTGCCAGCAGCCTCCGACAGGGGCAGTCAGATACGCAGTATTTT.

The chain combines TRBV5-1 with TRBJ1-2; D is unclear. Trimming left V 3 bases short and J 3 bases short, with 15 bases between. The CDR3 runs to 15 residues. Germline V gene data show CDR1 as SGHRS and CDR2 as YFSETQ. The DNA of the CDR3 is TGCGCCAGCAGCTGGACCGGACGGAAAGACTATGGCTACACCTTC. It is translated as CASSWTGRKDYGYTF.

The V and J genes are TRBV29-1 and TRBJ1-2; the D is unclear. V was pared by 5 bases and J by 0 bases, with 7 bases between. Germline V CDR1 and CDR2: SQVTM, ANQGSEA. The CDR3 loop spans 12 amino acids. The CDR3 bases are TGCAGCGTTCAAACACCTAACTATGGCTACACCTTC. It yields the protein CSVQTPNYGYTF.

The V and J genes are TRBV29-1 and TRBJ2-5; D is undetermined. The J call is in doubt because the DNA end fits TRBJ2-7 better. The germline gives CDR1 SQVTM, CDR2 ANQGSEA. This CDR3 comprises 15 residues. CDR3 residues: CSVEGRGLTSYEQYF. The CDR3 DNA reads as TGCAGCGTTGAAGGGCGTGGGCTGACCTCCTACGAGCAGTACTTC.

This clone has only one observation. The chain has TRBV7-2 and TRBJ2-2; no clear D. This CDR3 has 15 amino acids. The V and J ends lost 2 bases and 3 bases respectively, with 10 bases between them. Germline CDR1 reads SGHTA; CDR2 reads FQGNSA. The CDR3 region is CASSLMGRDTGELFF. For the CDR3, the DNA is TGTGCCAGCAGCTTAATGGGTAGGGACACCGGGGAGCTGTTTTTT.